The 24 T cell receptor beta chains below all came from one sample that was sequenced in a study of patients and donors after allogeneic stem cell transplantation. TCRdb ran MiXCR on the RT-PCR reads and lists one entry per CDR3 protein. Here the sample spans approximately 200,000 distinct CDR3 sequences, roughly an eighth being singletons. Material: blood, either unsorted or a sorted T cell fraction (not recorded which). These receptors were obtained from a human donor who was either an allogeneic HSCT recipient or a stem cell or donor lymphocyte infusion donor (not recorded which). It is not recorded whose cells these are; they may come from a transplant donor.

This clonotype was seen many times. The chain joins TRBV5-1 to TRBJ2-3; no clear D gene. Deletions cut 2 bases from V and 1 base from J, with 20 bases between. The CDR3 covers 18 residues. Germline V CDR1 and CDR2: SGHRS, YFSETQ. The CDR3 DNA follows: TGCGCCAGCAGCTTCGTAGGGCCAGGCCGGATGGGCACAGATACGCAGTATTTT. It yields the protein CASSFVGPGRMGTDTQYF.

This chain links TRBV5-5 with TRBJ2-7; unclear D gene. The CDR3 loop spans 15 amino acids. CDR1 is SGHKS and CDR2 is YYEKEE in the germline V gene (reference sequence). V was shortened by 3 bases and J by 5 bases, with 18 bases between the two germline ends. The CDR3 spells CASSSLGTLGDEQYF. The DNA of the CDR3 is TGTGCCAGCAGCTCGTTGGGCACCTTAGGCGACGAGCAGTACTTC.

The sample holds a few counts of this clonotype. This chain uses TRBV25-1 with TRBJ2-4, with D perhaps matching TRBD1 or TRBD2 (5 bases each). The CDR3 spans 14 residues. Germline V gene data show CDR1 as MGHDK and CDR2 as SYGVNS. Trimming removed 10 bases from V and 0 bases from J, with 13 bases in between. CDR3 region: CATEMGEAKNIQYF. The CDR3 DNA reads as TGTGCCACCGAAATGGGGGAAGCCAAAAACATTCAGTACTTC. The full variable domain, its missing parts supplied by reference TRBV25-1 and TRBJ2-4, is EADIYQTPRYLVIGTGKKITLECSQTMGHDKMYWYQQDPGMELHLIHYSYGVNSTEKGDLSSESTVSRIRTEHFPLTLESARPSHTSQYLCATEMGEAKNIQYFGAGTRLSVL.

The table lists this clonotype with a few counts. This rearrangement joins TRBV12-3 or TRBV12-4 to TRBJ1-2; no reliable D call. CDR3 length: 13 residues. V was cut by 6 bases and J by 7 bases, with 15 bases left in between. The CDR3 nucleotides read TGTGCCAGCAGCTTAAGTGGTATCCCTGGCTACACCTTC. Translated: CASSLSGIPGYTF.

The V call is TRBV7-9, the J call TRBJ2-1; D is uncertain. Germline CDR1 and CDR2: SEHNR and FQNEAQ (reference sequence). The length of the CDR3 is 13 residues. The V and J ends lost 4 bases and 7 bases respectively, with 11 bases between them. In nucleotides, the CDR3 is TGTGCCAGCAGCTGGACCGCGGTGAATGAGCAGTTCTTC. Protein sequence: CASSWTAVNEQFF.

This clonotype was detected many times. This chain connects TRBV7-8 to TRBJ1-4; the D gene is possibly TRBD1 (5 bases). Germline V lookup: CDR1 SGHVS, CDR2 FQNEAQ. The CDR3 has 16 residues. V was pared by 1 base and J by 9 bases, with 18 bases between. The CDR3 sequence: CASSLDRRGEGKKLFF. Here the CDR3 DNA reads TGTGCCAGCAGCTTAGACCGACGGGGGGAGGGTAAAAAACTGTTTTTT.

This clonotype was seen more than once but under ten times. The gene calls are TRBV7-2 and TRBJ2-7, with 8 nucleotides matching TRBD1. J gave up 6 bases and V 5 bases, and 3 bases lay outside the gene matches. The CDR3 extends over 12 amino acids. Germline lookup yields CDR1 SGHTA and CDR2 FQGNSA. Here the CDR3 DNA reads TGTGCCAGCAGCCCGACAGGGGCCGAGCAGTACTTC. It translates to CASSPTGAEQYF.

This clonotype was observed a few times. This sequence joins TRBV5-1 and TRBJ2-1, with 12 bases matching TRBD2. V was pared by 2 bases and J by 7 bases, with 4 bases of the junction left unmatched. The germline CDR1 and CDR2 sequences are SGHRS and YFSETQ. The CDR3 is 15 residues long. CDR3 DNA: TGCGCCAGCAGCTTTACCGGGACTAGCGGGAATGAGCAGTTCTTC. Amino acid sequence: CASSFTGTSGNEQFF.

The chain links TRBV6-5 to TRBJ2-5, with D tentatively TRBD1 (6 bases). Germline V gene lookup returns CDR1 MNHEY and CDR2 SVGAGI. The length of the CDR3 is 14 residues. Trimming left V 0 bases short and J 4 bases short, with 9 bases between. CDR3 sequence reads: CASSYSRGIETQYF. The CDR3 nucleotides read TGTGCCAGCAGTTACTCGAGGGGGATAGAGACCCAGTACTTC.

The gene calls are TRBV11-3 and TRBJ2-1; 13 bases match TRBD2. The CDR3 totals 17 residues. Germline loops: CDR1 SGHNT, CDR2 YENEEA. With 0 bases clipped from V and 8 bases from J, the junction kept 7 bases outside the gene matches. In DNA, the CDR3 is TGTGCCAGCAGCTTAGATGGGGGACTAGCGGGGTTGGATGAGCAGTTCTTC. It specifies CASSLDGGLAGLDEQFF. Looking up the rest from reference TRBV11-3 and TRBJ2-1 gives the full variable domain: EAGVVQSPRYKIIEKKQPVAFWCNPISGHNTLYWYLQNLGQGPELLIRYENEEAVDDSQLPKDRFSAERLKGVDSTLKIQPAELGDSAVYLCASSLDGGLAGLDEQFFGPGTRLTVL.

This chain joins TRBV29-1 and TRBJ2-3, with 9 bases aligning to TRBD2. The CDR3 totals 15 residues. Germline V lookup: CDR1 SQVTM, CDR2 ANQGSEA. V lost 4 bases to trimming and J lost 0 bases; unmatched junction nucleotides: 5. CDR3 coding DNA: TGCAGCGTTGGGGCGGGAGGGCGGAGCACAGATACGCAGTATTTT. Translating it yields CSVGAGGRSTDTQYF.

This clonotype was detected ten times or more. The chain joins TRBV5-1 to TRBJ1-1; D is perhaps TRBD1 (5 bases). The germline gives CDR1 SGHRS, CDR2 YFSETQ. There are 15 residues in the CDR3. Trimming stripped 2 bases from V and 2 bases from J, with 13 bases between. CDR3 amino acids: CASSFFGDRNTEAFF. Written as DNA, the CDR3 is TGCGCCAGCAGCTTTTTTGGAGACAGAAACACTGAAGCTTTCTTT.

This clonotype has a handful of counts. The gene calls are TRBV27 and TRBJ2-7; either TRBD1 or TRBD2 may supply D (6 bases each). The CDR3 length is 14 residues. Germline CDR1 reads MNHEY; CDR2 reads SMNVEV (reference sequence). Trimming pared 1 base from V and 6 bases from J, leaving 13 bases between. For the CDR3, the DNA is TGTGCCAGCAGTTTATGGGCAGGGGACTCCGAGCAGTACTTC. Protein product: CASSLWAGDSEQYF.

V gene TRBV6-4 combines with J gene TRBJ2-1; 7 bases map to TRBD1. The CDR3 loop spans 15 amino acids. J lost 9 bases, V lost 5 bases, and 13 bases had no gene match. Germline loops: CDR1 MRHNA, CDR2 SNTAGT. CDR3 protein: CASSRDSGSLSEQFF. CDR3 coding DNA: TGTGCCAGCAGTAGGGACAGCGGATCCCTGAGTGAGCAGTTCTTC.

This chain links TRBV20-1 with TRBJ2-7, with 11 bases fitting TRBD2. The CDR3 totals 18 residues. In germline, CDR1 is DFQATT, CDR2 SNEGSKA (reference sequence). The V gene end was trimmed by 0 bases and the J gene end by 6 bases; junction bases not matched to a gene: 16. For the CDR3, the DNA is TGCAGTGCTAGAGATCTGGGGGGAGGGCTAGCGGGGGGCGTCGAGCAGTACTTC. Residues: CSARDLGGGLAGGVEQYF.

V usage is TRBV3-1 and J usage is TRBJ1-6; D not certain. The CDR3 spans 13 residues. Trimming shortened V by 2 bases and J by 9 bases, and 8 bases separated the two germline ends. Germline CDR1 reads LGHDT; CDR2 reads YNNKEL (reference sequence). CDR3 amino acids: CASSQKASSPLHF. DNA of the CDR3: TGTGCCAGCAGCCAAAAGGCGAGTTCACCCCTCCACTTT.

V and J are TRBV7-2 and TRBJ1-2; D unresolved. The CDR3 totals 15 residues. Trimming took off 4 bases at V and 0 bases at J, with 12 bases between the two ends. From germline, CDR1 is SGHTA and CDR2 FQGNSA. For the CDR3, the DNA is TGTGCCAGCAGCTCAGCCGGGAAGGCTAACTATGGCTACACCTTC. It is translated as CASSSAGKANYGYTF.

The chain has TRBV5-1 and TRBJ1-2; the match to TRBD1 covers 8 bases. CDR1 SGHRS and CDR2 YFSETQ come from the germline V gene. CDR3 size: 15 residues. The J segment lost 8 bases and the V segment lost 0 bases, leaving 9 bases of the junction unmatched. The CDR3 here is CASSLADRTGRGYTF. DNA of the CDR3: TGCGCCAGCAGCTTGGCCGATCGGACAGGGAGGGGCTACACCTTC. Together with reference TRBV5-1 and TRBJ1-2, the CDR3 gives the full variable domain: KAGVTQTPRYLIKTRGQQVTLSCSPISGHRSVSWYQQTPGQGLQFLFEYFSETQRNKGNFPGRFSGRQFSNSRSEMNVSTLELGDSALYLCASSLADRTGRGYTFGSGTRLTVV.

The CDR3 DNA reads as TGTGCCAGCAGCTTACGAGCGGGGGGTAGGGCAGATACGCAGTATTTT. Translated: CASSLRAGGRADTQYF. This chain uses TRBV7-2 with TRBJ2-3, with 9 bases lining up with TRBD2. With V trimmed by 2 bases and J by 4 bases, 7 bases remained unmatched. Looked up from germline, CDR1 is SGHTA and CDR2 is FQGNSA. The CDR3 runs 16 residues.

The CDR3 spells CASSLGGGFIQPQHF. CDR3 bases: TGTGCCAGCAGTTTAGGAGGGGGCTTTATTCAGCCCCAGCATTTT. This chain links TRBV12-3 or TRBV12-4 with TRBJ1-5; 7 bases fit TRBD1. The V segment lost 1 base and the J segment 6 bases; nucleotides outside the gene matches: 6. The CDR3 consists of 15 residues.

Ten or more counts support this clonotype. This chain uses TRBV7-2 with TRBJ1-2; TRBD1 aligns across 8 bases. The CDR3 totals 13 residues. CDR1 and CDR2 (germline): SGHTA, FQGNSA. With V trimmed by 5 bases and J by 7 bases, 6 bases remained unmatched. CDR3 amino acids: CASSPRTGFGYTF. The CDR3 DNA reads TGTGCCAGCAGCCCACGGACAGGGTTTGGCTACACCTTC.

J is TRBJ1-1 and V is TRBV6-5; 9 bases line up with TRBD1. With V trimmed by 4 bases and J by 4 bases, 7 bases remained unmatched. The V gene's germline CDR1 is MNHEY and CDR2 SVGAGI. The CDR3 length is 15 residues. The chain's CDR3 is CASSSRTGVGTEAFF. In nucleotides, the CDR3 is TGTGCCAGCAGTTCCCGGACAGGGGTTGGCACTGAAGCTTTCTTT.

The rearrangement uses TRBV24-1 and TRBJ2-3; D is perhaps TRBD2 (6 bases). CDR1 is KGHDR, CDR2 SFDVKD, per germline. The CDR3 totals 15 residues. V lost 5 bases, J lost 2 bases, and 13 bases lay in between. CDR3 nucleotide sequence: TGTGCCACCAGTGGATGGGGCGGGACCACAGATACGCAGTATTTT. It translates to CATSGWGGTTDTQYF.

This clonotype was observed a handful of times. CDR3 in amino acids: CASTPGVQETQYF. The DNA of the CDR3 is TGTGCCAGCACCCCTGGGGTCCAAGAGACCCAGTACTTC. J is TRBJ2-5 and V is TRBV5-6; no reliable D call. The CDR3 is 13 residues long. The V end lost 6 bases, the J end lost 1 base, and 10 bases lay between the germline ends. Germline V gives CDR1 SGHDT, CDR2 YYEEEE.